The 10 T cell receptor beta chains in this list originate from one sample, sequenced in a study of OX40 agonist ivuxolimab in advanced cancers. Receptor libraries were prepared by the immunoSEQ multiplex PCR assay. TCRdb carries this immuneACCESS record with in-frame sequences only. Its versions omit some clonotypes, under half of them owing to an unresolved V gene in the studies checked, with the rest unexplained. Counted in this sample were about 86,000 clones; approximately 88% of them appeared once. Jointly, the top ten make up approximately 1.5% of the sample. The sample was CD4+ or CD8+ T cells sorted from blood, taken in a trial of the OX40 agonist ivuxolimab. These receptors were collected from an adult with an advanced solid tumor such as melanoma, head and neck, liver or kidney cancer.

The chain employs TRBV28 and TRBJ2-1; D is ambiguous. Trimming stripped 3 bases from V and 6 bases from J, with 12 bases between. The germline gives CDR1 MDHEN, CDR2 SYDVKM. The CDR3 has 14 amino acids. CDR3 DNA sequence: TGTGCCAGCAGTTTCCAGGCAAGCTTCAATGAGCAGTTCTTC. This translates into CASSFQASFNEQFF.

The chain employs TRBV7-2 and TRBJ1-4; possibly TRBD1 for D (6 bases). The CDR3 covers 13 residues. The germline V and J ends were trimmed by 1 base and 14 bases, with 14 bases remaining between them. In germline, CDR1 is SGHTA, CDR2 FQGNSA. The CDR3 region is CASSLEGGLTLFF. For the CDR3, the DNA is TGTGCCAGCAGCTTAGAGGGGGGACTAACCCTGTTTTTT.

The chain recombines TRBV19 with TRBJ1-2; 7 bases are shared with TRBD1. The length of the CDR3 is 12 residues. The germline V gene has CDR1 LNHDA and CDR2 SQIVND (reference sequence). V gave up 4 bases and J gave up 5 bases; unmatched junction bases: 1. The DNA for the CDR3 is TGTGCCAGTAGTAGCAGGGGGTATGGCTACACCTTC. It codes for CASSSRGYGYTF.

The chain carries TRBV7-2 and TRBJ2-5, with 8 bases fitting TRBD2. This CDR3 is 16 amino acids long. Trimming at V came to 0 bases and at J to 4 bases, leaving 7 bases not matched to a gene. Germline V lookup: CDR1 SGHTA, CDR2 FQGNSA. The CDR3 DNA sequence: TGTGCCAGCAGCTTAGCGCCGGGGGGGGGCGGAGAGACCCAGTACTTC. Its translation: CASSLAPGGGGETQYF. The full variable domain, its missing parts supplied by reference TRBV7-2 and TRBJ2-5, is GAGVSQSPSNKVTEKGKDVELRCDPISGHTALYWYRQSLGQGLEFLIYFQGNSAPDKSGLPSDRFSAERTGGSVSTLTIQRTQQEDSAVYLCASSLAPGGGGETQYFGPGTRLLVL.

The chain is built from TRBV6-1 and TRBJ1-5; D is ambiguous. This CDR3 is 12 amino acids long. Germline lookup yields CDR1 MNHNS and CDR2 SASEGT. Trimming shortened V by 5 bases and J by 5 bases, and 7 bases separated the two germline ends. CDR3 bases: TGTGCCAGCAGTTCGAGGGATCAGCCCCAGCATTTT. It is translated as CASSSRDQPQHF.

Written as DNA, the CDR3 is TGTGCCAGCAGCTTCCTAGCGGGGCCCTCCTACAATGAGCAGTTCTTC. Translation: CASSFLAGPSYNEQFF. The rearrangement links TRBV7-6 to TRBJ2-1; 9 positions match TRBD2. This CDR3 spans 16 amino acids. Per the germline V gene, CDR1 is SGHVS and CDR2 is FNYEAQ. The V and J ends lost 3 bases and 0 bases, in that order; junction bases with no gene match: 3.

The rearrangement uses TRBV5-1 and TRBJ2-2; the D gene is possibly TRBD1 (6 bases). Germline V CDR1 and CDR2: SGHRS, YFSETQ. The CDR3 has 15 amino acids. V lost 3 bases and J 0 bases, leaving 9 bases between the germline ends. The CDR3 loop reads CASSSDSSNTGELFF. DNA of the CDR3: TGCGCCAGCAGCTCGGACAGTTCGAACACCGGGGAGCTGTTTTTT. The full variable domain, with the rest looked up from reference TRBV5-1 and TRBJ2-2, is KAGVTQTPRYLIKTRGQQVTLSCSPISGHRSVSWYQQTPGQGLQFLFEYFSETQRNKGNFPGRFSGRQFSNSRSEMNVSTLELGDSALYLCASSSDSSNTGELFFGEGSRLTVL.

V is TRBV4-2 and J is TRBJ1-1, with a weak D call TRBD1 (5 bases). CDR3 length: 13 amino acids. Trimming removed 1 base from V and 7 bases from J, with 10 bases in between. CDR1 and CDR2 from the germline V gene are LGHNA and YNFKEQ. The CDR3: CASSQAWGDEAFF. The CDR3 DNA reads TGTGCCAGCAGCCAAGCTTGGGGGGATGAAGCTTTCTTT.

V gene TRBV11-2 combines with J gene TRBJ1-2; TRBD1 might be the D (5 bases). The germline V gene encodes CDR1 SGHAT and CDR2 FQNNGV. This CDR3 is 11 amino acids long. With 5 bases removed from V and 6 bases from J, the gap between germline ends came to 7 bases. CDR3 residues: CASSPRDGYTF. For the CDR3, the DNA is TGTGCCAGCAGCCCCAGGGATGGCTACACCTTC. The variable domain in full, completed from reference TRBV11-2 and TRBJ1-2, reads EAGVAQSPRYKIIEKRQSVAFWCNPISGHATLYWYQQILGQGPKLLIQFQNNGVVDDSQLPKDRFSAERLKGVDSTLKIQPAKLEDSAVYLCASSPRDGYTFGSGTRLTVV.

The chain is built from TRBV18 and TRBJ2-3, with TRBD2 matching 11 bases. CDR3 length: 13 residues. Germline V gives CDR1 KGHSH, CDR2 LQKENI. V shed 6 bases and J 6 bases; nucleotides not matched to a gene: 2. In nucleotides, the CDR3 is TGTGCCAGCTCTCGGACTAGCGGGGATACGCAGTATTTT. This encodes CASSRTSGDTQYF.